Following are 4 T cell receptor beta chains from one sample sequenced in a study of OX40 agonist ivuxolimab in advanced cancers. Assay used: immunoSEQ multiplex PCR; TCRdb lists only in-frame clones, some missing. The data hold just over 90,000 clones, with 94% observed a single time. The sample consisted of CD4+ or CD8+ T cells sorted from blood, taken in a trial of the OX40 agonist ivuxolimab. These receptors all come from an adult with an advanced solid tumor such as melanoma, head and neck, liver or kidney cancer.

The chain is built from TRBV6-6 and TRBJ1-1, with D possibly TRBD1 on 6 matching bases. V was cut by 6 bases and J by 7 bases, with 12 bases left in between. The CDR3 is made up of 12 amino acids. Germline V gene lookup returns CDR1 MNHNY and CDR2 SVGAGI (reference sequence). For the CDR3, the DNA is TGTGCCAGCAGCCCTGGACAGTTTGAAGCTTTCTTT. Its translation: CASSPGQFEAFF.

The CDR3 sequence: CASSTPGAGDTDTQYF. In nucleotides, the CDR3 is TGTGCCAGCAGCACCCCGGGGGCGGGAGACACAGATACGCAGTATTTT. This rearrangement joins TRBV9 to TRBJ2-3; a weak D match, TRBD2 (7 bases). Germline CDR1 SGDLS, CDR2 YYNGEE. V lost 4 bases to trimming and J lost 2 bases, with 17 bases between them. CDR3 length: 16 residues.

The chain couples TRBV11-2 to TRBJ2-7; no reliable D call. Germline V gene lookup returns CDR1 SGHAT and CDR2 FQNNGV. V lost 3 bases, J lost 0 bases, and 9 bases lay in between. The CDR3 loop spans 14 amino acids. The CDR3 nucleotides read TGTGCCAGCAGCTTTCCCGGAAGCTCCTACGAGCAGTACTTC. It translates to CASSFPGSSYEQYF.

This clone occurred once. The genes are TRBV4-1 and TRBJ2-6; possibly TRBD1 for D (6 bases). The length of the CDR3 is 20 residues. V dropped 0 bases and J dropped 1 base, with 19 bases sitting between them. CDR1 is MGHRA and CDR2 is YSYEKL in the germline V gene. CDR3 residues: CASSQDWIETGLSGANVLTF. For the CDR3, the DNA is TGCGCCAGCAGCCAAGATTGGATCGAGACAGGACTTTCTGGGGCCAACGTCCTGACTTTC.